This T cell receptor (beta chain) was found in a study of graft-versus-host responses after intestinal transplantation. General observations from the study: The presence of high graft-versus-host to host-versus-graft clonal ratios in allografts characterized patients with graft-donor T cell macrochimerism. The recipient marrow held GvH clones, and some of them showed up first in ileum or blood.

Assay used: immunoSEQ multiplex PCR; TCRdb lists only in-frame clones, some missing. This sample has about 7,800 clones, with 31% found just once. Judged by abundance, this clone is medium-sized. The CDR3 runs to 15 residues. CDR1 is SEHNR, CDR2 FQNEAQ, per germline (reference sequence). V lost 3 bases to trimming and J lost 4 bases, with 12 bases between them. Plating of some 200,000 CFSE-labeled responder cells was done together with some 200,000 irradiated, violet-dye-labeled stimulator cells. CFSE-low proliferating responders, CD3+CD4+ and CD3+CD8+, were sorted post-reaction. The sequencing here drew on alloreactive CD8+ T cells from a mixed lymphocyte reaction culture, taken before intestinal transplant. As to subset: CFSE-low proliferating T cells sorted from roughly 6-day pre-transplant mixed lymphocyte reaction (GvH or HvG direction). The V gene is TRBV7-9, the J gene TRBJ1-4, with D unresolved. The clonotype was recovered from a human patient who received an intestinal transplant. The CDR3: CASSLLGGNNEKLFF. The CDR3, as DNA: TGTGCCAGCAGCTTGCTGGGAGGCAATAATGAAAAACTGTTTTTT.